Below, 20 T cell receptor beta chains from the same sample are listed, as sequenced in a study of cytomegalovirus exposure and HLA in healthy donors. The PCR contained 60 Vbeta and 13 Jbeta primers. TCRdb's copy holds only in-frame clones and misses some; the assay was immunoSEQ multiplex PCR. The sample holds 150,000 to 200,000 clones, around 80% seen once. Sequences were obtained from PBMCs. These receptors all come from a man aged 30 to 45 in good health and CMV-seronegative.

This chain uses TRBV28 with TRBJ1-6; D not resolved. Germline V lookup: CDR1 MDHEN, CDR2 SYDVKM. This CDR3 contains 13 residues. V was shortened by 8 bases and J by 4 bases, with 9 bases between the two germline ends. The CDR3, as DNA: TGTGCCAGCGGGCAGATTTATAATTCACCCCTCCACTTT. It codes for CASGQIYNSPLHF.

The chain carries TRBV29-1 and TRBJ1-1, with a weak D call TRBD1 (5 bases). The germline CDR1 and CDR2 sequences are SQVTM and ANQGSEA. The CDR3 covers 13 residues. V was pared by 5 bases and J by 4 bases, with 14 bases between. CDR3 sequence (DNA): TGCAGCGTTCGGATGGGCAGGGTCACTGAAGCTTTCTTT. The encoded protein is CSVRMGRVTEAFF.

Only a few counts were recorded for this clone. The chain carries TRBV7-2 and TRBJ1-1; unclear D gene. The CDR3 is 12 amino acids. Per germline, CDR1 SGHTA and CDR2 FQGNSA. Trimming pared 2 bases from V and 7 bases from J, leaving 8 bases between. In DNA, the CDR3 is TGTGCCAGCAGCTTAATTGGCAGTGAAGCTTTCTTT. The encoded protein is CASSLIGSEAFF.

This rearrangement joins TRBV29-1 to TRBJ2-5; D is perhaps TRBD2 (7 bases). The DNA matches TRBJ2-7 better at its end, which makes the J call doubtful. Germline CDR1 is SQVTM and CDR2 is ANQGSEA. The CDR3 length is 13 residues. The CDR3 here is CSVDWEGGYEQYF. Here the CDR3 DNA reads TGCAGCGTTGATTGGGAGGGGGGGTACGAGCAGTACTTC.

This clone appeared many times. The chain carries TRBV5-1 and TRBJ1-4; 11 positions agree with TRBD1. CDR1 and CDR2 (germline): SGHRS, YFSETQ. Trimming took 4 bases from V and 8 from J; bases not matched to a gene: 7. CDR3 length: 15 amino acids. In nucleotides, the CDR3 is TGCGCCAGCAGCGCACCGGGACAGGGGGGAGAAAAACTGTTTTTT. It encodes CASSAPGQGGEKLFF.

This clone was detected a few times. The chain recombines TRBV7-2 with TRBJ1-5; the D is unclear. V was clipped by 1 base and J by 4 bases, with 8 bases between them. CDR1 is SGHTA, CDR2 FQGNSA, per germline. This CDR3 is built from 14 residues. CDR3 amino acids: CASSLGPQNQPQHF. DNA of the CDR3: TGTGCCAGCAGCTTAGGTCCCCAAAATCAGCCCCAGCATTTT.

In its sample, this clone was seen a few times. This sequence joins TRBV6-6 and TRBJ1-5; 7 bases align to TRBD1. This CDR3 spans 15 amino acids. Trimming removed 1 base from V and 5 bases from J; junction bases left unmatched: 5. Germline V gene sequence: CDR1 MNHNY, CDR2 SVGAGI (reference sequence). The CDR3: CASSYFGDSDQPQHF. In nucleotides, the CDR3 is TGTGCCAGCAGTTACTTTGGGGACAGCGATCAGCCCCAGCATTTT.

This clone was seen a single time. The CDR3 DNA follows: TGCGCCAGCAGCATGAGTAGAGATACGCAGTATTTT. Translating gives CASSMSRDTQYF. The chain links TRBV5-1 to TRBJ2-3; D not resolved. Germline V gene lookup returns CDR1 SGHRS and CDR2 YFSETQ. V shed 4 bases and J shed 5 bases, with 8 bases lying between them. The CDR3 runs to 12 residues.

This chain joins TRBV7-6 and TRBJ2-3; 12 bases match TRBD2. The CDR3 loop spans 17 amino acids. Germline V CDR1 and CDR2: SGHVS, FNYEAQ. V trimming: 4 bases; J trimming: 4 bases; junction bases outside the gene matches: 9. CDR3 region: CASSSTSGRVGPDTQYF. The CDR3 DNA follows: TGTGCCAGCAGCTCGACTAGCGGGAGAGTCGGACCAGATACGCAGTATTTT.

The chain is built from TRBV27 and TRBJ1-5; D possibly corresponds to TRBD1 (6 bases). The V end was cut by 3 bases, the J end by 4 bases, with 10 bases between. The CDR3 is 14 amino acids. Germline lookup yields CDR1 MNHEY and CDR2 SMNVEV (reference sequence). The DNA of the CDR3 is TGTGCCAGCAGTTTGGTAGGGGGTAATCAGCCCCAGCATTTT. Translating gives CASSLVGGNQPQHF.

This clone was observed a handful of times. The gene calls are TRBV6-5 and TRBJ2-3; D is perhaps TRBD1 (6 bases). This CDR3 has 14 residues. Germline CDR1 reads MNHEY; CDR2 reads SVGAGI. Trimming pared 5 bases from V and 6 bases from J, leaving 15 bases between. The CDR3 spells CASSQTYREDTQYF. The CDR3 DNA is TGTGCCAGCAGTCAAACCTACAGGGAGGATACGCAGTATTTT.

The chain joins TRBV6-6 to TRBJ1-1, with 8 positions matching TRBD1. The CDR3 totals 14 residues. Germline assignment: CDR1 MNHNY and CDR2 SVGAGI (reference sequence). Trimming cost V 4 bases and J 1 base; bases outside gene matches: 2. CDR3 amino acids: CASSFGTGNTEAFF. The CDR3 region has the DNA TGTGCCAGCAGTTTTGGGACAGGGAACACTGAAGCTTTCTTT.

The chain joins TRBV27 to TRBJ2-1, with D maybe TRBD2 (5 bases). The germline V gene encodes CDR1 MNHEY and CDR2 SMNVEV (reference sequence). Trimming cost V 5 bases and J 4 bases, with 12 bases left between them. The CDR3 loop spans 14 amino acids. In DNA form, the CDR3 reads TGTGCCAGCAGTCTCCGCCGAGGGTACAATGAGCAGTTCTTC. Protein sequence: CASSLRRGYNEQFF.

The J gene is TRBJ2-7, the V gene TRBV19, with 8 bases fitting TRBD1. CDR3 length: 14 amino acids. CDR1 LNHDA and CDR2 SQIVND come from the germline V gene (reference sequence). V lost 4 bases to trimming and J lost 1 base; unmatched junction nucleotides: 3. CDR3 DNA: TGTGCCAGTAGTACAGGACAGGGATCCTACGAGCAGTACTTC. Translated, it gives CASSTGQGSYEQYF.

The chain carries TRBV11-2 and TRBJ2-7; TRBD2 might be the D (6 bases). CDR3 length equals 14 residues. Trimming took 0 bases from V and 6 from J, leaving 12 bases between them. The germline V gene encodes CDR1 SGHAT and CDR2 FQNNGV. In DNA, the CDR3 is TGTGCCAGCAGCTTAGATCCCAGGGAGGCCGAGCAGTACTTC. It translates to CASSLDPREAEQYF. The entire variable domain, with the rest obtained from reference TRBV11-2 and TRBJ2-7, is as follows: EAGVAQSPRYKIIEKRQSVAFWCNPISGHATLYWYQQILGQGPKLLIQFQNNGVVDDSQLPKDRFSAERLKGVDSTLKIQPAKLEDSAVYLCASSLDPREAEQYFGPGTRLTVT.

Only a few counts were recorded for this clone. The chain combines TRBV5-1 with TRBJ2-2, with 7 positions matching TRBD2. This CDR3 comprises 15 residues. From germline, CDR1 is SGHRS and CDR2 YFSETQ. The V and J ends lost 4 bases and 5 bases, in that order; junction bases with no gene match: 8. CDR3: CASSGGDLGTGELFF. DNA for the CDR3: TGCGCCAGCAGCGGGGGGGACCTCGGGACCGGGGAGCTGTTTTTT.

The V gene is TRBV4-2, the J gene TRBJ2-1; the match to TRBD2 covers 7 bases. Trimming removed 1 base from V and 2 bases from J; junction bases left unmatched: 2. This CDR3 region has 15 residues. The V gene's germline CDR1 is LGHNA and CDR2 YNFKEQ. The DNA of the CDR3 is TGTGCCAGCAGCCAAGGTACTAGCGCCTACAATGAGCAGTTCTTC. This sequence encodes CASSQGTSAYNEQFF.

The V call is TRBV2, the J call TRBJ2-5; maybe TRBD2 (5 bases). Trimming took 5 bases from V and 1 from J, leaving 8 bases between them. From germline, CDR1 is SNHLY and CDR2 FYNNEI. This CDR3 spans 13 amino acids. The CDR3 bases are TGTGCCAGCAGTTGGAGCGGCCAAGAGACCCAGTACTTC. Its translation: CASSWSGQETQYF.

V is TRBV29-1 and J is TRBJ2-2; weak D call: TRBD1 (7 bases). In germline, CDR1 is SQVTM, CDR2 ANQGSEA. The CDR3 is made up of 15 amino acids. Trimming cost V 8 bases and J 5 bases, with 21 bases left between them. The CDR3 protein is CSSTGTDGGTGELFF. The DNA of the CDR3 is TGCAGCTCAACCGGGACAGATGGGGGGACCGGGGAGCTGTTTTTT.

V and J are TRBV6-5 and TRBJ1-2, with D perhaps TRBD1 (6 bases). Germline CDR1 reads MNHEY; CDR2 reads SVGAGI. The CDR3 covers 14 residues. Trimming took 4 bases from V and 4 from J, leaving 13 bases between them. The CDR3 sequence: CASSSAADSYGYTF. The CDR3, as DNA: TGTGCCAGCAGTTCCGCCGCGGACAGCTATGGCTACACCTTC.